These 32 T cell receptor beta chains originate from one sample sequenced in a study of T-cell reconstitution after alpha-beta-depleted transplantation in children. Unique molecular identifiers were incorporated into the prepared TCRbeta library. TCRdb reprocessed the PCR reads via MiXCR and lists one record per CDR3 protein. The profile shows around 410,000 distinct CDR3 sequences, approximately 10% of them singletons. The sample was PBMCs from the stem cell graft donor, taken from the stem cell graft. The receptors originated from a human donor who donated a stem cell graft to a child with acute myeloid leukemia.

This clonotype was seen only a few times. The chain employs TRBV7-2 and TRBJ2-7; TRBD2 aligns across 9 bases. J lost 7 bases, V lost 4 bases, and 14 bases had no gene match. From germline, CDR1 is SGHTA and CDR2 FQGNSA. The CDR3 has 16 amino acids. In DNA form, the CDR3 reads TGTGCCAGCAGCTCGTCGTCCCTAGCGGGATTAGGAGAGCAGTACTTC. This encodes CASSSSSLAGLGEQYF.

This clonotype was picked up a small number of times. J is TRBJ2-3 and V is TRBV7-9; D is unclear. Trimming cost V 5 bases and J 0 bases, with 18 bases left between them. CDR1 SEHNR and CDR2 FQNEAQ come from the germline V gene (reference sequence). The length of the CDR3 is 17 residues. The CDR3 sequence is CASSPWHIDTSTDTQYF. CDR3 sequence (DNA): TGTGCCAGCAGCCCCTGGCACATAGACACTAGCACAGATACGCAGTATTTT.

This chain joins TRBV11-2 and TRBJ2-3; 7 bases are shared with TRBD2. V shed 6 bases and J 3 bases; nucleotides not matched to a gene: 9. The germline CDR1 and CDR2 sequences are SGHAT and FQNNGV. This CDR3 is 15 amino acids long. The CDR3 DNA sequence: TGTGCCAGCAGAGTATACGGGGGAGGGACAGATACGCAGTATTTT. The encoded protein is CASRVYGGGTDTQYF.

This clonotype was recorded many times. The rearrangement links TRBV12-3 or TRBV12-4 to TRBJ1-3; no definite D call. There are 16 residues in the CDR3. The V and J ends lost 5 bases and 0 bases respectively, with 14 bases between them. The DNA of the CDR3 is TGTGCCAGCAGTAACCTCCGGGGAGGCTCTGGAAACACCATATATTTT. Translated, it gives CASSNLRGGSGNTIYF.

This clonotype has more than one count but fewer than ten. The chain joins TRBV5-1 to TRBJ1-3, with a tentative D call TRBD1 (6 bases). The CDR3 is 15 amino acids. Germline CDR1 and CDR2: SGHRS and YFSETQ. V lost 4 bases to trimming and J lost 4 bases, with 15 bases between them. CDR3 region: CASSPDPGQGNTIYF. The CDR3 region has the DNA TGCGCCAGCAGCCCGGACCCGGGACAAGGAAACACCATATATTTT.

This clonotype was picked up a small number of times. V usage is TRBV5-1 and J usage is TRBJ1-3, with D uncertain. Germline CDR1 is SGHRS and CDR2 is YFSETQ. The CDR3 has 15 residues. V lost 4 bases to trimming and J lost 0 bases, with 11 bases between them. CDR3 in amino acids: CASSREPASGNTIYF. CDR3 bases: TGCGCCAGCAGCCGGGAGCCCGCCTCTGGAAACACCATATATTTT. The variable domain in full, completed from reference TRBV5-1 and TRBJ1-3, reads KAGVTQTPRYLIKTRGQQVTLSCSPISGHRSVSWYQQTPGQGLQFLFEYFSETQRNKGNFPGRFSGRQFSNSRSEMNVSTLELGDSALYLCASSREPASGNTIYFGEGSWLTVV.

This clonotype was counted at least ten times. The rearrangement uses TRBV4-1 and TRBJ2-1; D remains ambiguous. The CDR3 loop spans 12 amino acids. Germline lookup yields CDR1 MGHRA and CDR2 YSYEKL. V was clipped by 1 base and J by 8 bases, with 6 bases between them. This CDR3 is CASSQVGYEQFF. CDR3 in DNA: TGCGCCAGCAGCCAAGTAGGCTATGAGCAGTTCTTC.

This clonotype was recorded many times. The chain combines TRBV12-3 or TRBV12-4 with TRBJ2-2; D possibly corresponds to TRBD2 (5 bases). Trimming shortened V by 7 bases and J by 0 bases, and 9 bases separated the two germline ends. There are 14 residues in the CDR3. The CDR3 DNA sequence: TGTGCCAGCAAACTAGGGCCGAACACCGGGGAGCTGTTTTTT. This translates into CASKLGPNTGELFF.

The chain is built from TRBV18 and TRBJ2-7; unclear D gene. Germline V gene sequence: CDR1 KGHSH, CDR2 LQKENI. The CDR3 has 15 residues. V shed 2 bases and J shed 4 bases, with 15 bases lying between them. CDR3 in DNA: TGTGCCAGCTCACCAGATTCCTTTCGTCCTTACGAGCAGTACTTC. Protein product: CASSPDSFRPYEQYF.

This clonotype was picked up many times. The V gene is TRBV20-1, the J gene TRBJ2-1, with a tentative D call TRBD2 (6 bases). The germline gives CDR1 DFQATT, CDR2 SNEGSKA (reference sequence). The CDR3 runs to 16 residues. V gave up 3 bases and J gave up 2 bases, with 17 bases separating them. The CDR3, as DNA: TGCAGTGCTAGGAAATATGGCGGGATCGCCTACAATGAGCAGTTCTTC. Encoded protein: CSARKYGGIAYNEQFF.

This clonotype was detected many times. As DNA, the CDR3 is TGTGCCAGCAGTTACGGATACACAGATACGCAGTATTTT. This gives the protein CASSYGYTDTQYF. The chain links TRBV6-5 to TRBJ2-3, with D unresolved. V lost 2 bases to trimming and J lost 2 bases, with 5 bases between them. CDR1 is MNHEY, CDR2 SVGAGI, per germline. The CDR3 is made up of 13 amino acids.

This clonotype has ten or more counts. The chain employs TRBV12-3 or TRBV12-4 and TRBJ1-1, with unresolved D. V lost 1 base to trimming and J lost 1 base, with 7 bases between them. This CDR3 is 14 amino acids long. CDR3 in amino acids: CASSLEAANTEAFF. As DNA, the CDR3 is TGTGCCAGCAGTTTAGAGGCGGCGAACACTGAAGCTTTCTTT.

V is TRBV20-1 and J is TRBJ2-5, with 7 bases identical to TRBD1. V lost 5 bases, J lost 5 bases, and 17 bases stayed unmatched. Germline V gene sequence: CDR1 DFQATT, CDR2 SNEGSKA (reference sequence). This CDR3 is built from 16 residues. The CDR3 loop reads CSAYETGTAPRETQYF. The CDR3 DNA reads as TGCAGTGCTTACGAGACTGGGACAGCCCCGAGGGAGACCCAGTACTTC.

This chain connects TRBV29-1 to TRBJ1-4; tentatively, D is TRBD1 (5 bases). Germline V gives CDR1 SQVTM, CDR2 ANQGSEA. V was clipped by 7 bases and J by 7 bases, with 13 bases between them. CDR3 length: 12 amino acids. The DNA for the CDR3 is TGCAGCGCCTCCGGGGGGGGTGAAAAACTGTTTTTT. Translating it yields CSASGGGEKLFF.

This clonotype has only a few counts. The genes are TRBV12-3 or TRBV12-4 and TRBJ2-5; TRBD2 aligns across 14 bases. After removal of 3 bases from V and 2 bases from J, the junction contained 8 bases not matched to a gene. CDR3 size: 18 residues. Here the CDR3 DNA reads TGTGCCAGCAGTTTGGAGAGGGGACTAGCGGGGGCACAAGAGACCCAGTACTTC. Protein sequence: CASSLERGLAGAQETQYF.

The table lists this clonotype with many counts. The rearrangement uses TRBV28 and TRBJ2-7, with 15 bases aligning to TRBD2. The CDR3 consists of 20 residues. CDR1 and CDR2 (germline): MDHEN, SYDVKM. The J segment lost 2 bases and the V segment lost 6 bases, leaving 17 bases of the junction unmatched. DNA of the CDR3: TGTGCCAGCAGGACACAACCTGGGACTAGCGGGAGGTGGCCTACCTACGAGCAGTACTTC. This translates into CASRTQPGTSGRWPTYEQYF.

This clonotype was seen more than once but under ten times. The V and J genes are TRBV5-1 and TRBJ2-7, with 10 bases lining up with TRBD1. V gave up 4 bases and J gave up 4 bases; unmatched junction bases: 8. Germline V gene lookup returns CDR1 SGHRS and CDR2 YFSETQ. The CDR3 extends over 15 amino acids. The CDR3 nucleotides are TGCGCCAGCAGCACCCCGGACAGGGGGACTTACGAGCAGTACGTC. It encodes CASSTPDRGTYEQYV.

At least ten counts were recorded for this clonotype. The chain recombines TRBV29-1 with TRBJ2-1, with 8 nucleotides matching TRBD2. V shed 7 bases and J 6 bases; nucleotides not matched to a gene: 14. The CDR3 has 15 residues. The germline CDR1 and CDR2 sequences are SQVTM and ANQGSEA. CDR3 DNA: TGCAGCGGGTCGGGGGGGAGCGTTACTGTCAATGAGCAGTTCTTC. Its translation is CSGSGGSVTVNEQFF.

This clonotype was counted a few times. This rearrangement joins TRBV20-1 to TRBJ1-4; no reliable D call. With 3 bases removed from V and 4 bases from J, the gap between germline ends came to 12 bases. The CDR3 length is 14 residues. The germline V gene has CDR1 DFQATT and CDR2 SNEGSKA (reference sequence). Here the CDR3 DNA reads TGCAGTGCTAGCCCGGCCCGAGGTAATGAAAAACTGTTTTTT. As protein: CSASPARGNEKLFF.

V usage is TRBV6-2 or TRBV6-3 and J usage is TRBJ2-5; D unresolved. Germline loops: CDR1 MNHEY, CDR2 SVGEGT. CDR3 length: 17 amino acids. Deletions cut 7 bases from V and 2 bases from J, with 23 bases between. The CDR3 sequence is CASNASGRRELQETQYF. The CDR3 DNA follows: TGTGCCAGCAACGCGAGTGGGCGGCGCGAGCTTCAAGAGACCCAGTACTTC.

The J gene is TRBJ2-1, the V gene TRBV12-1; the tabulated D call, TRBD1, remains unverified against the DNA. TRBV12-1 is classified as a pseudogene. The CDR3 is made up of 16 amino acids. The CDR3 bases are TGTGCCAGCAGCCTCCGAGGGAGCGTCCCGGGTAAGGTGCGGTTCTTC. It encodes CASSLRGSVPGKVRFF.

The CDR3 loop reads CASSYSAGGNTIYF. The DNA of the CDR3 is TGTGCCAGCAGTTACTCGGCCGGTGGAAACACCATATATTTT. J is TRBJ1-3 and V is TRBV6-5; D remains ambiguous. The CDR3 sequence is 14 residues long. V was shortened by 0 bases and J by 3 bases, with 6 bases between the two germline ends. The germline V gene has CDR1 MNHEY and CDR2 SVGAGI.

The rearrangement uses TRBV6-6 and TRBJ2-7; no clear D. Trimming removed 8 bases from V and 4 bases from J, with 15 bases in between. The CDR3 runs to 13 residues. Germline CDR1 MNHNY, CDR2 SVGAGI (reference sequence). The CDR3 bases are TGTGCCAGCGGTGCGTGGTCCAATTACGAGCAGTACTTC. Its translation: CASGAWSNYEQYF.

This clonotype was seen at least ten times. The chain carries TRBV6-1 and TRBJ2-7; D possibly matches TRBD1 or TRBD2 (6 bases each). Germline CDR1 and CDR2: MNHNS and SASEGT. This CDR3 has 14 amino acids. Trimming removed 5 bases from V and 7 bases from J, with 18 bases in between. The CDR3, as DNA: TGTGCCAGCAGTACCCCGGGGGCCCCGTGGGAGCAGTACGTC. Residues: CASSTPGAPWEQYV.

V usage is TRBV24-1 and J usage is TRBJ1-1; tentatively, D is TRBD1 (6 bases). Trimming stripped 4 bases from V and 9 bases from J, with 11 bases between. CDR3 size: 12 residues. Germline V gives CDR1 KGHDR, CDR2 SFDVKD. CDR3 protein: CATSDLQGKAFF. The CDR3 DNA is TGTGCCACCAGTGACCTCCAGGGGAAAGCTTTCTTT.

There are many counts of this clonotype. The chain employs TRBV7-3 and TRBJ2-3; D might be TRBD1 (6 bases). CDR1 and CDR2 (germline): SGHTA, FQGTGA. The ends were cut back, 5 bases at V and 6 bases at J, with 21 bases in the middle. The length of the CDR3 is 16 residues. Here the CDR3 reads CASSLAPAQGMDTQYF. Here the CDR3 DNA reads TGTGCCAGCAGCCTAGCACCCGCACAGGGAATGGATACGCAGTATTTT.

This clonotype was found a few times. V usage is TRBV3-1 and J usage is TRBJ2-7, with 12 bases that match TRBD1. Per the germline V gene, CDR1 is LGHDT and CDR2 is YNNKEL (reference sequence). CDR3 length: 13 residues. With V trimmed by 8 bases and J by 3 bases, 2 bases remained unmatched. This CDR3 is CASGDRGLYEQYV. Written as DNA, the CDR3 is TGTGCCAGCGGGGACAGGGGGCTCTACGAGCAGTACGTC.

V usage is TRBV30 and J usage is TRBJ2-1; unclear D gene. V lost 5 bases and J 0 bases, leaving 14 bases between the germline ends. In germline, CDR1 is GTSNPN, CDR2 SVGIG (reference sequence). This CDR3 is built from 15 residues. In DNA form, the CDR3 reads TGTGCCTGGCTTCCCGCCGAGAGCTCCTACAATGAGCAGTTCTTC. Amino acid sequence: CAWLPAESSYNEQFF.

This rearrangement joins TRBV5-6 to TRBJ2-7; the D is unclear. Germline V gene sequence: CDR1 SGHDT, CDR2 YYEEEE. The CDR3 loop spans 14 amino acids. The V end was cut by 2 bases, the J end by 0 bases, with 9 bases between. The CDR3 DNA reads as TGTGCCAGCAGCTTCAGTGGAAGCTCCTACGAGCAGTACGTC. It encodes CASSFSGSSYEQYV.

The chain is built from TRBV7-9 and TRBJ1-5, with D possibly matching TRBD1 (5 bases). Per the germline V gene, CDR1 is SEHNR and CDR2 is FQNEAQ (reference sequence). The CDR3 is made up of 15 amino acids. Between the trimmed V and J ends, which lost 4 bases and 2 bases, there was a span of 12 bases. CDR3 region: CASSSQGIGNQPQHF. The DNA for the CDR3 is TGTGCCAGCAGCTCGCAGGGAATCGGCAATCAGCCCCAGCATTTT.

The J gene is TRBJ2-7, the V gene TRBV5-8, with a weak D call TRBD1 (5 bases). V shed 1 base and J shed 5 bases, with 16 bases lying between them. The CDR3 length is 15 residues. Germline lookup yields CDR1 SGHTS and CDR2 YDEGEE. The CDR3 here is CASSLSGQGGDEQYF. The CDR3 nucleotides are TGTGCCAGCAGCTTGTCGGGCCAGGGCGGCGACGAGCAGTACTTC.

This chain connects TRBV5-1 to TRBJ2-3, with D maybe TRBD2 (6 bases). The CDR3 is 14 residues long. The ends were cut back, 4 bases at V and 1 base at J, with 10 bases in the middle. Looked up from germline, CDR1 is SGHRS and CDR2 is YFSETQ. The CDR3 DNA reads TGCGCCAGCAGCCCTGAGCGGGGCACAGATACGCAGTATTTT. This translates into CASSPERGTDTQYF.